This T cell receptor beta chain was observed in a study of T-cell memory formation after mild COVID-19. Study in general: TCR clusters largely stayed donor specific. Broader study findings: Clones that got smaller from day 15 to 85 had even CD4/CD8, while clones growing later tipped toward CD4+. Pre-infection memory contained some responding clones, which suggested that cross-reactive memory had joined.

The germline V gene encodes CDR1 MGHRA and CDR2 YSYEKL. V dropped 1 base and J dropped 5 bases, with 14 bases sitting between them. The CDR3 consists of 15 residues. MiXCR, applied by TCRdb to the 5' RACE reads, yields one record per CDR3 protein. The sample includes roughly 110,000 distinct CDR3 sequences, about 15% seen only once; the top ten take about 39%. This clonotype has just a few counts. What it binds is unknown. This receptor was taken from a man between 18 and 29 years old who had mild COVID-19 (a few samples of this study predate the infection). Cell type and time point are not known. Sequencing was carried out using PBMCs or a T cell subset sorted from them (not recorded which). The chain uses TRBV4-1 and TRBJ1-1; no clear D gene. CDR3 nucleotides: TGCGCCAGCAGCCAAGTGGGTTCCAGCCAAACTGAAGCTTTCTTT. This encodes CASSQVGSSQTEAFF.